This section outlines one T cell receptor (beta chain) sequence together with its context. The data were obtained in a study of chemoradiotherapy in HPV16-positive cancers. V was pared by 3 bases and J by 4 bases, with 9 bases between. CDR1 is LNHDA and CDR2 is SQIVND in the germline V gene (reference sequence). This CDR3 is built from 13 residues. Sequencing was performed with immunoSEQ multiplex PCR; in TCRdb, only in-frame clones are kept and a portion is missing. The table shows roughly 20,000 clones, with over 65% occurring only once. This specimen consisted of blood, obtained from a patient who underwent chemoradiotherapy. The clonotype originates from a human donor with HPV-associated anogenital cancer. J is TRBJ1-1 and V is TRBV19; D ambiguous. The CDR3 DNA reads TGTGCCAGTAGTATTCAAGGCAGCACTGAAGCTTTCTTT. Amino acids: CASSIQGSTEAFF.